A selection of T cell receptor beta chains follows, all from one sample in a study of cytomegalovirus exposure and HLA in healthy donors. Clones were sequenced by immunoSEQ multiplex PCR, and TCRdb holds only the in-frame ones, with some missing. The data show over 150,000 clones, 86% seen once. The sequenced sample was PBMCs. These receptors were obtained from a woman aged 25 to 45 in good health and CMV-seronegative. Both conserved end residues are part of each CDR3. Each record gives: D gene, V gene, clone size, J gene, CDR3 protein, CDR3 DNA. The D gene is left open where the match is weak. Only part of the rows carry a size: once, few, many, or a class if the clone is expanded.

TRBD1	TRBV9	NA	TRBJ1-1	CASSPELTGVDTEAFF	TGTGCCAGCAGCCCGGAACTGACAGGGGTGGACACTGAAGCTTTCTTT
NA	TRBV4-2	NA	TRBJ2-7	CASSQAASSHEQYF	TGTGCCAGCAGCCAGGCCGCTAGTTCCCACGAGCAGTACTTC
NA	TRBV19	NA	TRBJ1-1	CASSIAAEAFF	TGTGCCAGTAGTATAGCCGCTGAAGCTTTCTTT
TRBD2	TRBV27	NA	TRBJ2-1	CASSLPGLAGVEQFF	TGTGCCAGCAGTTTACCGGGACTAGCGGGAGTAGAGCAGTTCTTC
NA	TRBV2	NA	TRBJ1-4	CASSELDNEKLFF	TGTGCCAGCAGTGAACTCGATAATGAAAAACTGTTTTTT
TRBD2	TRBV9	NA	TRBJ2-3	CASSITGTSGGARTDTQYF	TGTGCCAGCAGCATTACCGGGACTAGCGGGGGGGCTCGCACAGATACGCAGTATTTT
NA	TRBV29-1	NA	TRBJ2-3	CSVTITTDTQYF	TGCAGCGTTACAATCACCACAGATACGCAGTATTTT
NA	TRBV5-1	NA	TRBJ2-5	CASSLSTGNLQETQYF	TGCGCCAGCAGCTTGAGCACAGGAAACCTCCAAGAGACCCAGTACTTC
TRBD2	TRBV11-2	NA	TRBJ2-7	CASSLPGLAGGKTSYEQYF	TGTGCCAGCAGCTTACCGGGACTAGCGGGAGGAAAAACCTCCTACGAGCAGTACTTC
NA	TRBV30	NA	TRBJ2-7	CAWSFNFEQYF	TGTGCCTGGAGTTTCAACTTCGAGCAGTACTTC
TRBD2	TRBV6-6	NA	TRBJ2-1	CASSYYQREGDEQFF	TGTGCCAGCAGTTACTACCAGCGGGAGGGCGATGAGCAGTTCTTC
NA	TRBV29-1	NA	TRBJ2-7	CSVKGVPSYEQYF	TGCAGCGTGAAGGGCGTTCCGTCCTACGAGCAGTACTTC
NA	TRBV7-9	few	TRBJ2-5	CASRGGDQETQYF	TGTGCCAGCCGAGGAGGGGACCAAGAGACCCAGTACTTC
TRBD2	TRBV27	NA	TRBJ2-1	CASSFPPTSAAYNEQFF	TGTGCCAGCAGTTTCCCCCCCACTAGCGCCGCCTACAATGAGCAGTTCTTC
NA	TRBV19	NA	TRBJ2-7	CASSIRHSYEQYF	TGTGCCAGTAGTATTAGGCACTCCTACGAGCAGTACTTC
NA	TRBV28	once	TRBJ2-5	CASSYDGQGETQYF	TGTGCCAGCAGTTATGATGGGCAGGGAGAGACCCAGTACTTC
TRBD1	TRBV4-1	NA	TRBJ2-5	CASSPQTGTANQETQYF	TGCGCCAGCAGCCCTCAGACCGGGACAGCCAACCAAGAGACCCAGTACTTC
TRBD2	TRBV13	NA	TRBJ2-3	CASSFSGGGSDTQYF	TGTGCCAGCAGCTTTAGCGGGGGTGGTTCAGATACGCAGTATTTT
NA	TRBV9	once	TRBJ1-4	CASSVGGSANEKLFF	TGTGCCAGCAGCGTAGGGGGCTCGGCTAATGAAAAACTGTTTTTT
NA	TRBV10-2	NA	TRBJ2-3	CASSSDTQYF	TGCGCCAGCAGTTCAGATACGCAGTATTTT
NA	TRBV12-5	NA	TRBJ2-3	CASGFSTDTQYF	TGTGCTAGTGGTTTTAGCACAGATACGCAGTATTTT
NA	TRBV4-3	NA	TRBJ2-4	CASSQGRAQSGIQYF	TGCGCCAGCAGCCAAGGAAGGGCTCAAAGTGGCATTCAGTACTTC
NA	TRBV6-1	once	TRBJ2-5	CASSESSRGWQETQYF	TGTGCCAGCAGTGAGTCGTCGAGGGGTTGGCAAGAGACCCAGTACTTC
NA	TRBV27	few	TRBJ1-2	CASSGRRAGGYTF	TGTGCCAGCAGTGGACGGCGTGCGGGGGGCTACACCTTC
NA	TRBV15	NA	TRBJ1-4	CATSPQLGSRYEKLFF	TGTGCCACCAGCCCACAACTGGGCTCGCGATATGAAAAACTGTTTTTT
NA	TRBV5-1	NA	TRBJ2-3	CASSLEGGGTDTQYF	TGCGCCAGCAGCTTGGAAGGAGGGGGCACAGATACGCAGTATTTT
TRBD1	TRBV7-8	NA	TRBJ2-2	CASSLAGTGFTGELFF	TGTGCCAGCAGCTTAGCTGGGACAGGCTTCACCGGGGAGCTGTTTTTT
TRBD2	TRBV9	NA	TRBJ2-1	CASSVAGGPIGREQFF	TGTGCCAGCAGCGTAGCGGGGGGGCCTATAGGTCGTGAGCAGTTCTTC
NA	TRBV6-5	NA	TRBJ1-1	CASTSTSGTEAFF	TGTGCCAGCACCTCGACCTCCGGCACTGAAGCTTTCTTT
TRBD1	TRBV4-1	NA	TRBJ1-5	CASRRGTGGTGGNQPQHF	TGCGCCAGCAGAAGGGGGACAGGGGGCACGGGGGGCAATCAGCCCCAGCATTTT
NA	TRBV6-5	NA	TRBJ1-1	CASSFREGPTEAFF	TGTGCCAGCAGTTTCAGGGAGGGGCCCACTGAAGCTTTCTTT
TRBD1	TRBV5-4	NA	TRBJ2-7	CASSVGTGPNTYEQYF	TGTGCCAGCAGCGTGGGGACAGGGCCTAATACCTACGAGCAGTACTTC
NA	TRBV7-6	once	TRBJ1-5	CASSLGAGYSNQPQHF	TGTGCCAGCAGCTTAGGGGCAGGGTATAGCAATCAGCCCCAGCATTTT
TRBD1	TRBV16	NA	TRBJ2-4	CASSQLATGGEYF	TGTGCCAGCAGCCAATTGGCGACAGGGGGCGAGTACTTC
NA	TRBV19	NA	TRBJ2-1	CATSSVLYNEQFF	TGTGCCACCTCCTCGGTTCTCTACAATGAGCAGTTCTTC
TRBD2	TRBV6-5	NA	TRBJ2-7	CASSYKSSGAYEQYF	TGTGCCAGCAGTTACAAGTCCAGCGGGGCCTACGAGCAGTACTTC
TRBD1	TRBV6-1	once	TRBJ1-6	CAASGQYQSPLHF	TGTGCCGCCTCGGGACAGTATCAATCACCCCTCCACTTT
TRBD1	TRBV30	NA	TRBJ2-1	CAWSLGQAYNEQFF	TGTGCCTGGAGTCTCGGACAGGCCTACAATGAGCAGTTCTTC
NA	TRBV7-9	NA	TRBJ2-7	CASSSRDTSSYEQYF	TGTGCCAGCAGCTCCCGGGACACGAGCTCCTACGAGCAGTACTTC